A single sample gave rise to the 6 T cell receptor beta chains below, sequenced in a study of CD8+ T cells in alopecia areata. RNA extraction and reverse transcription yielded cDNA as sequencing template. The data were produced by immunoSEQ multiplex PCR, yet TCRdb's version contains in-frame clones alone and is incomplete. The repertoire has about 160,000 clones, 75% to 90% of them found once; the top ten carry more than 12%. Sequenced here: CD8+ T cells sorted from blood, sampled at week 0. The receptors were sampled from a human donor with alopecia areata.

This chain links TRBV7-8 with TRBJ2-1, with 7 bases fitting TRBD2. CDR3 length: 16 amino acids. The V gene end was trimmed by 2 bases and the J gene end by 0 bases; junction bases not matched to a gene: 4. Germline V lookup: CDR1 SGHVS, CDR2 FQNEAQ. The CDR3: CASSLRGGSSYNEQFF. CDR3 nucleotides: TGTGCCAGCAGCTTACGGGGCGGGAGCTCCTACAATGAGCAGTTCTTC.

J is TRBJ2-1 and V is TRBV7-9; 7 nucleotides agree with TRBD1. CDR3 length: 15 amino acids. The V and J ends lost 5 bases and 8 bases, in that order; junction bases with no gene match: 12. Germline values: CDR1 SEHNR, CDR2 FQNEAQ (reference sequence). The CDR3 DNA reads TGTGCCAGCAGCCATCTACTCGACAGGGACGATGAGCAGTTCTTC. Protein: CASSHLLDRDDEQFF.

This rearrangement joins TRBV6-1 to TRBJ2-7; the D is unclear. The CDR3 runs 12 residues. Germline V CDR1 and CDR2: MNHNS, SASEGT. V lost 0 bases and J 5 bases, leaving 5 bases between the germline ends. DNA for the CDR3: TGTGCCAGCAGTGAAGCAGGGAACGAGCAGTACTTC. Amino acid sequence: CASSEAGNEQYF.

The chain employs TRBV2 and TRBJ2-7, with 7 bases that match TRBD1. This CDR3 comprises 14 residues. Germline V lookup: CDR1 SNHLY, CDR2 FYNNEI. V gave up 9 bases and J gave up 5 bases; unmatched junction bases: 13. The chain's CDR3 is CARGQPKTTNEQYF. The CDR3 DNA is TGTGCCAGGGGACAGCCTAAGACTACTAACGAGCAGTACTTC.

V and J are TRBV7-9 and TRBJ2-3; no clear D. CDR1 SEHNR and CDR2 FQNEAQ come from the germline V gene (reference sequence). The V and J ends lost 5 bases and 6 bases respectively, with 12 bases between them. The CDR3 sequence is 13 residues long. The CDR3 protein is CASSPAGYDTQYF. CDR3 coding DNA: TGTGCCAGCAGCCCCGCCGGGTACGATACGCAGTATTTT.

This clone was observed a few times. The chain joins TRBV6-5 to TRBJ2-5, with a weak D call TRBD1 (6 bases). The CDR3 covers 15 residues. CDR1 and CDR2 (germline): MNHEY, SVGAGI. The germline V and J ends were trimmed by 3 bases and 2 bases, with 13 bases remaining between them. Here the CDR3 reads CASSYLRQEQETQYF. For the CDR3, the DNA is TGTGCCAGCAGTTATCTTAGACAGGAGCAAGAGACCCAGTACTTC.